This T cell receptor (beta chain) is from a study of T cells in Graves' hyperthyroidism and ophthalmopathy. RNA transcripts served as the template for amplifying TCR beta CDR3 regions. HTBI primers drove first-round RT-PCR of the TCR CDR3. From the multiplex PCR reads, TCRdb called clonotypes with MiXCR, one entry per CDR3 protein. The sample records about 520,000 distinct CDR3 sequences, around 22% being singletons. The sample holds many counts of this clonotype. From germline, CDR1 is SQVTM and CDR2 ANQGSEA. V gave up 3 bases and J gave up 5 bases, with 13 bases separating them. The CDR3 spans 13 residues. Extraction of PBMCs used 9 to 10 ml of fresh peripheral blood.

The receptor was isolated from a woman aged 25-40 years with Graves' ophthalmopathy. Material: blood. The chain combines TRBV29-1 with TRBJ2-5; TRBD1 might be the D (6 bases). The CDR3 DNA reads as TGCAGCGTTGATAGTGGGGGCCGGGAGACCCAGTACTTC. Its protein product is CSVDSGGRETQYF.